This TCR beta chain was sequenced during a study of blood T cells in healthy people across ages. Study-level results: Long-lived donors carried more naive CD4+ cells and greater diversity than aged donors.

In this sample, this clonotype turned up many times. Its antigen remains unidentified. The V gene lost 0 bases and the J gene lost 0 bases, with 9 bases spanning the gap. The germline V gene encodes CDR1 SGHRS and CDR2 YFSETQ. CDR3 size: 16 residues. Using a J-beta primer mix together with a sample-barcoded 5' primer, a second PCR was run for about 6 to 12 cycles. Using its own MiXCR run on the 5' RACE reads, TCRdb lists one record per CDR3 protein. The sample consists of approximately 580,000 distinct CDR3 sequences, around 24% of them appearing once. These records were also assigned to another study, of T cells of mothers and their children. From that report: Once extracted, all RNA went into cDNA synthesis at about 1.5 ug per 15 ul. Nobody spotted any persistent microchimeric T cell clones.

The sample consisted of blood. The chain links TRBV5-1 to TRBJ1-4; D unresolved. The clonotype was recovered from a boy younger than 18 in good health. The CDR3 reads CASSLDSSATNEKLFF. Here the CDR3 DNA reads TGCGCCAGCAGCTTGGACAGCTCCGCAACTAATGAAAAACTGTTTTTT.